This TCR beta chain was observed in a study of blood T cell repertoires in COVID-19. The CDR3 is 13 amino acids. Germline CDR1 and CDR2: SNHLY and FYNNEI. V dropped 6 bases and J dropped 3 bases, with 11 bases sitting between them. Clones were read by immunoSEQ multiplex PCR, and TCRdb kept only the in-frame ones, dropping some. The sample contains approximately 36,000 clones, 85% of which appear only once. The TCR sequence derives from a man between 50 and 59 years old with active COVID-19. Sequencing was performed on peripheral blood. The chain links TRBV2 to TRBJ1-1; a possible D gene is TRBD1 (6 bases). The CDR3 DNA follows: TGTGCCAGCAGGACAGGCGAACACACTGAAGCTTTCTTT. Translation gives CASRTGEHTEAFF.